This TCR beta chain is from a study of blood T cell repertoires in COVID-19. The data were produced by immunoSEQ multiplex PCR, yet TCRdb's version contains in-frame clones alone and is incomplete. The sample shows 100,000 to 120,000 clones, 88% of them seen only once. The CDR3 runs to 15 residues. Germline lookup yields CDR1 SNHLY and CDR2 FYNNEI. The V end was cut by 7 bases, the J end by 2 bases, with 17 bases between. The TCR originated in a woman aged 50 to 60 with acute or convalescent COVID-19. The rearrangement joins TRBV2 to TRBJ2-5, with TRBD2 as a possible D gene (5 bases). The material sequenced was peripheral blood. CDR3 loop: CASTRRGLLQETQYF. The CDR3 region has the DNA TGTGCCAGCACCCGAAGAGGGCTATTACAAGAGACCCAGTACTTC.